This is a list of T cell receptor beta chains from one sample in a study of technical replicates of blood from several donors. TCRdb's table, derived via immunoSEQ multiplex PCR, lists solely in-frame clones and lacks some. The data show over 85,000 clones, over 90% seen once. Sequenced material: T cells isolated from PBMCs. Receptor source: a human donor in good health. CDR3s include the opening cysteine and the closing phenylalanine or tryptophan. D genes are given only for firm matches.

v_gene,d_gene,j_gene,CDR3aa,CDR3nt
TRBV27,.,TRBJ2-3,CASSSDTRRGSTDTQYF,TGTGCCAGCAGTTCTGACACCCGGAGGGGTAGCACAGATACGCAGTATTTT
TRBV5-6,.,TRBJ2-7,CASSLGLEQYF,TGTGCCAGCAGCTTGGGTCTCGAGCAGTACTTC
TRBV4-1,TRBD1,TRBJ1-2,CASSQGFVVGTGASYTF,TGCGCCAGCAGCCAAGGGTTTGTAGTCGGGACAGGTGCGAGCTACACCTTC
TRBV4-1,.,TRBJ2-1,CASNDFGSNEQFF,TGCGCCAGCAATGACTTCGGGTCCAATGAGCAGTTCTTC
TRBV7-9,TRBD1,TRBJ2-7,CASTETRTGGYEQYF,TGTGCCAGCACCGAAACTCGGACAGGGGGCTACGAGCAGTACTTC
TRBV5-1,.,TRBJ1-3,CASSLAAGGSGNTIYF,TGCGCCAGCAGCTTGGCGGCGGGGGGCTCTGGAAACACCATATATTTT
TRBV6-6,.,TRBJ2-1,CATGTAGMAYNEQFF,TGTGCCACCGGGACCGCGGGGATGGCTTACAATGAGCAGTTCTTC
TRBV13,.,TRBJ2-4,CASSLYKNIQYF,TGTGCCAGCAGCTTGTACAAAAACATTCAGTACTTC
TRBV7-7,TRBD2,TRBJ2-2,CASSWGGPGELFF,TGTGCTAGCAGCTGGGGGGGACCCGGGGAGCTGTTTTTT
TRBV5-1,.,TRBJ2-3,CASSLTTTSTDTQYF,TGCGCCAGCAGCTTGACGACAACTAGCACAGATACGCAGTATTTT
TRBV27,TRBD2,TRBJ2-1,CASSSRTSGSHQRREQFF,TGTGCCAGCAGTTCAAGGACTAGCGGGAGTCACCAGAGGAGGGAGCAGTTCTTC
TRBV9,.,TRBJ2-5,CASSSEGGALQETQYF,TGTGCCAGCAGCTCCGAGGGGGGGGCACTCCAAGAGACCCAGTACTTC
TRBV5-1,TRBD1,TRBJ1-2,CASSPKTGGYGYTF,TGCGCCAGCAGCCCCAAGACAGGGGGGTATGGCTACACCTTC
TRBV20-1,.,TRBJ2-1,CSASLRDEQFF,TGCAGTGCTAGCCTCAGGGATGAGCAGTTCTTC
TRBV6-1,.,TRBJ1-5,CASSIRAIDQPQHF,TGTGCCAGCAGTATCAGGGCGATCGATCAGCCCCAGCATTTT
TRBV7-9,TRBD2,TRBJ2-1,CASSLDSGGTSSYNEQFF,TGTGCCAGCAGCCTGGATAGCGGGGGAACTAGCTCCTACAATGAGCAGTTCTTC
TRBV2,.,TRBJ1-1,CASSDRGDAGAFF,TGTGCCAGCAGTGACAGGGGTGACGCGGGAGCTTTCTTT